This T cell receptor (beta chain) was identified in a study of cytomegalovirus exposure and HLA in healthy donors. Trimming shortened V by 1 base and J by 0 bases, and 10 bases separated the two germline ends. The CDR3 has 15 residues. The germline V gene encodes CDR1 SEHNR and CDR2 FQNEAQ (reference sequence). Both 60 Vbeta primers and 13 Jbeta primers went into the PCR. Generated by immunoSEQ multiplex PCR, the TCRdb table keeps only in-frame clones and is missing some. The sample shows under 250,000 clones, nearly 80% of them seen only once. The chain uses TRBV7-9 and TRBJ2-7; D is uncertain. Material for sequencing was PBMCs. The receptor was isolated from a male donor in good health and CMV-seronegative. The DNA for the CDR3 is TGTGCCAGCAGCTTAGTAGGAGCACCCTCCTACGAGCAGTACTTC. This translates into CASSLVGAPSYEQYF.